The clone carrying this T cell receptor beta chain was detected many times. Its target is unknown. This entry belongs to a study of early T cells in non-severe SARS-CoV-2 infection. Overall study context: Sequencing input comprised bulk RNA from unsorted whole blood; chain pairing was not available.

Study-level results: Anti-spike CD8 responses were favored in VDJdb matching, and private and CD4 specificities were missed.

Individually, cDNA molecules had unique molecular identifiers attached to them. TCRdb re-derived calls from the 5' RACE reads in MiXCR, one entry per CDR3 protein. This sample yields 85,000 to 100,000 distinct CDR3 sequences, of which less than 15% are seen a single time; about 2% belongs to the top ten. Per germline, CDR1 SEHNR and CDR2 FQNEAQ (reference sequence). CDR3 length equals 18 residues. After removal of 5 bases from V and 0 bases from J, the junction contained 15 bases not matched to a gene. The TCR originated in an adult who was a healthcare worker with PCR-confirmed SARS-CoV-2 infection or an uninfected control (not recorded which). The sample consisted of whole blood. The chain joins TRBV7-9 to TRBJ1-2; TRBD1 matches 7 bases. The CDR3 protein is CASSPPTGTPVPNYGYTF. The CDR3 DNA reads as TGTGCCAGCAGCCCCCCGACAGGGACACCAGTCCCTAACTATGGCTACACCTTC.